This T cell receptor (beta chain) was captured in a study of radiotherapy plus CTLA-4 blockade in lung cancer. General study findings and limits: Early shifts in blood T cell clones, with interferon-beta, reportedly predicted response best. Blood TCR clones of tumor origin expanded after radiotherapy plus ipilimumab.

The CDR3 has 14 residues. Germline V gene sequence: CDR1 PRHDT, CDR2 FYEKMQ (reference sequence). Trimming cost V 5 bases and J 4 bases, with 11 bases left between them. Patients with chemo-refractory metastatic non-small-cell lung cancer received focal radiation plus CTLA-4 blockade with ipilimumab. Profiling relied on immunoSEQ multiplex PCR, and the TCRdb table lists in-frame clones only, not all of them. The table has some 30,000 clones, 81% seen once. This clone was counted once. The target antigen is unknown. The sample consisted of peripheral blood, taken from a patient treated with radiotherapy plus ipilimumab. The origin of this receptor is a human donor with non-small cell lung cancer that progressed on radiotherapy plus ipilimumab. The chain employs TRBV13 and TRBJ2-2; no reliable D call. The CDR3, as DNA: TGTGCCAGCAGCCCCGCGACTTTCACCGGGGAGCTGTTTTTT. This codes for CASSPATFTGELFF.